The 22 T cell receptor beta chains in this list originate from one sample, sequenced in a study of cytomegalovirus exposure and HLA in healthy donors. Data came from immunoSEQ multiplex PCR; TCRdb stores just in-frame clones and leaves some out. Altogether about 260,000 clones are present, 90% being singletons, with the ten largest covering 3.1%. Sequenced sample: PBMCs. The receptors shown here come from a woman younger than 45 in good health and CMV-seronegative.

The rearrangement links TRBV19 to TRBJ2-7; TRBD1 agrees at 9 bases. The junction had 4 bases not matched to a gene; V was cut back by 6 bases and J by 1 base. The length of the CDR3 is 14 residues. Germline loops: CDR1 LNHDA, CDR2 SQIVND (reference sequence). CDR3 in amino acids: CASSPGTGSYEQYF. CDR3 bases: TGTGCCAGTAGCCCCGGGACAGGGTCCTACGAGCAGTACTTC.

This clone appeared a single time. The rearrangement joins TRBV27 to TRBJ2-6, with TRBD1 matching 10 bases. Germline lookup yields CDR1 MNHEY and CDR2 SMNVEV (reference sequence). The CDR3 contains 18 residues. The J segment lost 1 base and the V segment lost 10 bases, leaving 13 bases of the junction unmatched. The CDR3 DNA is TGTGCCACCCGACCGACAGGGGGCATACTATCTGGGGCCAACGTCCTGACTTTC. Its translation: CATRPTGGILSGANVLTF. The entire variable domain, with the rest obtained from reference TRBV27 and TRBJ2-6, is as follows: EAQVTQNPRYLITVTGKKLTVTCSQNMNHEYMSWYRQDPGLGLRQIYYSMNVEVTDKGDVPEGYKVSRKEKRNFPLILESPSPNQTSLYFCATRPTGGILSGANVLTFGAGSRLTVL.

V and J are TRBV4-3 and TRBJ2-6; D gene ambiguous. From germline, CDR1 is LGHNA and CDR2 YSLEER. Trimming stripped 1 base from V and 1 base from J, with 14 bases between. This CDR3 has 18 residues. CDR3 region: CASSQALVVGSGANVLTF. Here the CDR3 DNA reads TGCGCCAGCAGCCAAGCCTTAGTGGTGGGGTCTGGGGCCAACGTCCTGACTTTC.

The J gene is TRBJ2-2, the V gene TRBV9, with 11 nucleotides matching TRBD2. This CDR3 is built from 18 residues. Germline V lookup: CDR1 SGDLS, CDR2 YYNGEE. J was trimmed by 1 base and V by 1 base; bases with no gene match: 6. The CDR3 nucleotides are TGTGCCAGCAGCGTATGGGGAACTAGCGGGAGGAACACCGGGGAGCTGTTTTTT. Its protein product is CASSVWGTSGRNTGELFF.

This chain connects TRBV2 to TRBJ2-7; D possibly corresponds to TRBD2 (6 bases). The germline V and J ends were trimmed by 5 bases and 6 bases, with 17 bases remaining between them. Germline V gene sequence: CDR1 SNHLY, CDR2 FYNNEI. The CDR3 totals 14 residues. CDR3 DNA sequence: TGTGCCAGCAGTCGGGACTCATCCCCCCTCGAGCAGTACTTC. The encoded protein is CASSRDSSPLEQYF.

Turning to this clone: Other DNA sequences within the sample encode an identical CDR3. The chain has TRBV5-1 and TRBJ2-1; D call uncertain. Germline V gene data show CDR1 as SGHRS and CDR2 as YFSETQ. The CDR3 covers 11 residues. V lost 2 bases, J lost 8 bases, and 5 bases lay in between. The CDR3: CASSLGYEQFF. CDR3 coding DNA: TGCGCCAGCAGCTTAGGATATGAGCAGTTCTTC.

The chain employs TRBV7-2 and TRBJ2-3, with D possibly matching TRBD2 (6 bases). Germline-derived CDR1 and CDR2 are SGHTA and FQGNSA. Trimming shortened V by 4 bases and J by 5 bases, and 19 bases separated the two germline ends. The CDR3 is made up of 16 amino acids. This CDR3 is CASSSPPGGDLDTQYF. The DNA for the CDR3 is TGTGCCAGCAGCTCCCCCCCGGGCGGGGATTTAGATACGCAGTATTTT. The full variable domain, in which reference TRBV7-2 and TRBJ2-3 provide the parts outside the CDR3, is GAGVSQSPSNKVTEKGKDVELRCDPISGHTALYWYRQSLGQGLEFLIYFQGNSAPDKSGLPSDRFSAERTGGSVSTLTIQRTQQEDSAVYLCASSSPPGGDLDTQYFGPGTRLTVL.

This sequence joins TRBV18 and TRBJ2-7, with D possibly matching TRBD2 (6 bases). Germline CDR1 reads KGHSH; CDR2 reads LQKENI. The V and J ends lost 3 bases and 2 bases respectively, with 11 bases between them. The CDR3 has 14 residues. Here the CDR3 DNA reads TGTGCCAGCTCACCGGCGGGACCTACCTACGAGCAGTACTTC. Protein product: CASSPAGPTYEQYF.

The rearrangement links TRBV10-2 to TRBJ2-3; 8 nucleotides align to TRBD2. The junction had 8 bases not matched to a gene; V was cut back by 3 bases and J by 3 bases. CDR1 and CDR2 (germline): WSHSY, SAAADI. The length of the CDR3 is 16 residues. The CDR3 loop reads CASSDSLSGSTDTQYF. CDR3 DNA sequence: TGCGCCAGCAGTGACTCTTTAAGCGGGAGTACAGATACGCAGTATTTT.

This chain joins TRBV27 and TRBJ2-1; a possible D gene is TRBD2 (5 bases). The CDR3 is made up of 15 amino acids. The germline V gene encodes CDR1 MNHEY and CDR2 SMNVEV (reference sequence). The ends were cut back, 3 bases at V and 5 bases at J, with 14 bases in the middle. The CDR3 region has the DNA TGTGCCAGCAGTTTGTTAGAGGACTCAAACAATGAGCAGTTCTTC. Protein: CASSLLEDSNNEQFF.

The chain uses TRBV7-9 and TRBJ2-7, with D possibly being TRBD1 or TRBD2 (5 bases each). The V and J ends lost 6 bases and 3 bases respectively, with 15 bases between them. The CDR3 runs 14 residues. The germline V gene has CDR1 SEHNR and CDR2 FQNEAQ (reference sequence). CDR3 amino acids: CASRSGTSFYEQYF. The CDR3, as DNA: TGTGCCAGCAGATCCGGGACCTCCTTCTACGAGCAGTACTTC.

About this clone: At the DNA level, this CDR3 is encoded by other sequences in the same sample as well. V usage is TRBV7-9 and J usage is TRBJ2-7; D uncertain. V was pared by 3 bases and J by 2 bases, with 11 bases between. From germline, CDR1 is SEHNR and CDR2 FQNEAQ (reference sequence). The CDR3 totals 14 residues. The CDR3, as DNA: TGTGCCAGCAGCTTCCCAGGCAGTCCCTACGAGCAGTACTTC. It encodes CASSFPGSPYEQYF. Together with reference TRBV7-9 and TRBJ2-7, the CDR3 gives the full variable domain: DTGVSQNPRHKITKRGQNVTFRCDPISEHNRLYWYRQTLGQGPEFLTYFQNEAQLEKSRLLSDRFSAERPKGSFSTLEIQRTEQGDSAMYLCASSFPGSPYEQYFGPGTRLTVT.

This chain links TRBV6-1 with TRBJ2-7; D tentatively fits TRBD1 or TRBD2 (5 bases each). In germline, CDR1 is MNHNS, CDR2 SASEGT. The CDR3 loop spans 14 amino acids. Trimming stripped 1 base from V and 2 bases from J, with 9 bases between. The CDR3 loop is CASSEVQGAYEQYF. The CDR3 nucleotides are TGTGCCAGCAGTGAAGTCCAGGGAGCCTACGAGCAGTACTTC.

The V gene is TRBV7-3, the J gene TRBJ2-3, with 8 positions matching TRBD1. CDR1 is SGHTA and CDR2 is FQGTGA in the germline V gene. The V gene end was trimmed by 4 bases and the J gene end by 2 bases; junction bases not matched to a gene: 2. The CDR3 runs 14 residues. CDR3: CASSSQGATDTQYF. The CDR3 DNA reads as TGTGCCAGCAGCTCTCAGGGGGCCACAGATACGCAGTATTTT.

The gene calls are TRBV27 and TRBJ1-4; D uncertain. Between the trimmed V and J ends, which lost 5 bases and 3 bases, there was a span of 13 bases. The CDR3 has 15 residues. Per the germline V gene, CDR1 is MNHEY and CDR2 is SMNVEV (reference sequence). The CDR3 DNA follows: TGTGCCAGCAGTACATACCGGGCCCCTAATGAAAAACTGTTTTTT. It translates to CASSTYRAPNEKLFF.

The chain couples TRBV9 to TRBJ1-3; unclear D gene. Germline lookup yields CDR1 SGDLS and CDR2 YYNGEE. V lost 0 bases and J 2 bases, leaving 9 bases between the germline ends. The CDR3 consists of 15 residues. The CDR3: CASSVGGNTGNTIYF. The CDR3 DNA reads TGTGCCAGCAGCGTAGGGGGTAATACTGGAAACACCATATATTTT.

The chain uses TRBV4-3 and TRBJ1-2, with TRBD1 as a possible D gene (5 bases). The CDR3 totals 13 residues. Trimming removed 6 bases at V and 4 bases at J, with 12 bases between. The germline V gene has CDR1 LGHNA and CDR2 YSLEER. This CDR3 is CASRPRVGYGYTF. CDR3 nucleotide sequence: TGCGCCAGCAGACCCAGGGTGGGCTATGGCTACACCTTC.

This clone has more than one count but fewer than ten. The chain has TRBV10-3 and TRBJ2-7; a weak D match, TRBD2 (6 bases). Germline V gene sequence: CDR1 ENHRY, CDR2 SYGVKD. The V gene lost 4 bases and the J gene lost 7 bases, with 8 bases spanning the gap. The CDR3 totals 11 residues. CDR3 region: CAISAGGEQYF. The CDR3 nucleotides read TGTGCCATCAGTGCCGGAGGGGAGCAGTACTTC.

V gene TRBV4-2 combines with J gene TRBJ2-5; TRBD1 matches 12 bases. Losses at the gene ends were 0 bases for V and 4 bases for J; bases not matched to a gene: 9. This CDR3 contains 18 residues. The germline CDR1 and CDR2 sequences are LGHNA and YNFKEQ. In nucleotides, the CDR3 is TGTGCCAGCAGCCAAGAGGAGGGACAGGGGGCGTCAGGAGAGACCCAGTACTTC. Translation: CASSQEEGQGASGETQYF.

This clone appeared a few times. The chain couples TRBV11-1 to TRBJ2-3; D might be TRBD1 (6 bases). Germline CDR1 reads SGHAT; CDR2 reads FQDESV (reference sequence). The CDR3 covers 13 residues. V lost 5 bases and J lost 4, with 10 bases in between. The CDR3 spells CASSLEGADTQYF. As DNA, the CDR3 is TGTGCCAGCAGCCTAGAGGGGGCAGATACGCAGTATTTT.

This chain joins TRBV10-3 and TRBJ1-3; no firm D call. This CDR3 has 11 residues. Trimming took 7 bases from V and 4 from J, leaving 5 bases between them. Germline V gene data show CDR1 as ENHRY and CDR2 as SYGVKD. The CDR3 DNA sequence: TGTGCCATCAACTCCGGAAACACCATATATTTT. It yields the protein CAINSGNTIYF.

This clone has a single count. This sample includes further DNA sequences coding for the same CDR3. The chain couples TRBV19 to TRBJ2-7, with D unclear. The CDR3 is 11 amino acids. The V and J ends lost 6 bases and 1 base respectively, with 4 bases between them. Germline values: CDR1 LNHDA, CDR2 SQIVND (reference sequence). DNA of the CDR3: TGTGCCAGTAGGGATTCCTACGAGCAGTACTTC. Translation gives CASRDSYEQYF.